The 20 T cell receptor beta chains reported below all come from one sample, sequenced in a study of regulatory T cells in long-lasting Graves disease. Time point indicated: newly diagnosed GD, antithyroid drugs for less than 3 months. Preparation of the TCR library used RNA extracted from PBMCs. The TCR beta library used iRepertoire HTBI primers with Arm-PCR amplification of CDR3. MiXCR, run by TCRdb on the multiplex PCR reads, gives a single entry per CDR3 protein. The table includes around 500,000 distinct CDR3 sequences, 15% to 20% detected once. The data were also submitted as part of a second study, on T cells in Graves' hyperthyroidism and ophthalmopathy.

Sequences were derived from peripheral blood mononuclear cells (PBMCs), sampled at new diagnosis, from a patient treated with antithyroid drugs. These receptor sequences come from a woman aged 35-65 years with Graves disease.

The chain employs TRBV4-1 and TRBJ2-5, with D tentatively TRBD2 (6 bases). This CDR3 spans 14 amino acids. The V gene lost 4 bases and the J gene lost 5 bases, with 14 bases spanning the gap. Germline V CDR1 and CDR2: MGHRA, YSYEKL. The CDR3 DNA is TGCGCCAGCAGCCCATACGGGAGTAGGGAGACCCAGTACTTC. Its protein is CASSPYGSRETQYF.

This clonotype was counted many times. The chain combines TRBV7-9 with TRBJ2-7; weak D call: TRBD2 (6 bases). Per the germline V gene, CDR1 is SEHNR and CDR2 is FQNEAQ (reference sequence). The CDR3 loop spans 12 amino acids. Trimming took off 5 bases at V and 13 bases at J, with 18 bases between the two ends. CDR3 residues: CASSQSREQCYF. As DNA, the CDR3 is TGTGCCAGCAGCCAGTCCCGGGAGCAGTGCTACTTC. The variable domain in full, with the rest retrieved from reference TRBV7-9 and TRBJ2-7, is DTGVSQNPRHKITKRGQNVTFRCDPISEHNRLYWYRQTLGQGPEFLTYFQNEAQLEKSRLLSDRFSAERPKGSFSTLEIQRTEQGDSAMYLCASSQSREQCYFGPGTRLTVT.

V and J are TRBV6-2 or TRBV6-3 and TRBJ2-2; either TRBD1 or TRBD2 may supply D (6 bases each). Per the germline V gene, CDR1 is MNHEY and CDR2 is SVGEGT. Trimming took off 3 bases at V and 0 bases at J, with 17 bases between the two ends. The CDR3 is 18 residues long. CDR3 coding DNA: TGTGCCAGCAGTTATCGTATCGGGGGCACCGCGAACACCGGGGAGCTGTTTTTT. It translates to CASSYRIGGTANTGELFF.

With regard to this clonotype: A clone one base away is much larger, so this may be a read error. The chain links TRBV12-5 to TRBJ2-3; 9 bases align to TRBD2. The J call may be wrong; the DNA end is better matched by TRBJ2-7. This CDR3 has 17 amino acids. CDR1 is LGHNT, CDR2 FRNRAP, per germline. As DNA, the CDR3 is TGTGCTAGTGGTCCAAACCTTCTAGCGGGGCCCTACAATGAGCAGTACTTC. Translation: CASGPNLLAGPYNEQYF.

Ten or more counts support this clonotype. J is TRBJ1-2 and V is TRBV12-3 or TRBV12-4; 9 bases fit TRBD1. The CDR3 length is 13 residues. V trimming: 7 bases; J trimming: 5 bases; junction bases outside the gene matches: 5. The CDR3: CASNWDRAYGYTF. CDR3 sequence (DNA): TGTGCCAGCAACTGGGACAGGGCGTATGGCTACACCTTC.

The chain carries TRBV7-9 and TRBJ2-1; weak D call: TRBD1 (8 bases). The CDR3 spans 15 residues. V was clipped by 5 bases and J by 2 bases, with 13 bases between them. The germline V gene has CDR1 SEHNR and CDR2 FQNEAQ (reference sequence). The DNA for the CDR3 is TGTGCCAGCAGCGCAGCGGGACAGGCCTACAATGAGCAGTTCTTC. It is translated as CASSAAGQAYNEQFF.

The table lists this clonotype with a few counts. The V and J genes are TRBV5-4 and TRBJ1-2; 8 bases map to TRBD1. Germline-derived CDR1 and CDR2 are SGHNT and YYREEE (reference sequence). J was trimmed by 1 base and V by 0 bases; bases with no gene match: 8. The CDR3 contains 17 residues. The CDR3 loop is CASSLEAGGEINYGYTF. The CDR3 bases are TGTGCCAGCAGCTTGGAAGCAGGGGGCGAAATTAACTATGGCTACACCTTC.

This clonotype has a count of ten or more. This chain uses TRBV2 with TRBJ1-2; a weak D match, TRBD1 (5 bases). CDR1 SNHLY and CDR2 FYNNEI come from the germline V gene. There are 14 residues in the CDR3. V lost 0 bases and J 6 bases, leaving 11 bases between the germline ends. DNA of the CDR3: TGTGCCAGCAGTGAAGCGCTTCCCAGGGATGGCTACACCTTC. Its protein is CASSEALPRDGYTF.

This clonotype has a count of ten or more. DNA of the CDR3: TGTGCCAGCAGCCAAGACCCCCCGAGCACTGAAGCTTTCTTT. Its translation is CASSQDPPSTEAFF. The chain is built from TRBV3-1 and TRBJ1-1; D not certain. Trimming cost V 0 bases and J 4 bases, with 9 bases left between them. This CDR3 comprises 14 residues. Germline V lookup: CDR1 LGHDT, CDR2 YNNKEL (reference sequence).

Notes on this clonotype: A far larger clone is off by one base, so a read error is likely. The chain carries TRBV12-3 or TRBV12-4 and TRBJ2-1, with D possibly matching TRBD1 (5 bases). CDR3 length: 12 residues. V was shortened by 2 bases and J by 10 bases, with 9 bases between the two germline ends. The CDR3 is CASSLWGYEQFF. CDR3 DNA sequence: TGTGCCAGCAGTTTATGGGGCTACGAGCAGTTCTTC.

This clonotype has at least ten counts. J is TRBJ1-1 and V is TRBV28; D is unresolved. Between the trimmed V and J ends, which lost 6 bases and 0 bases, there was a span of 8 bases. Germline V gives CDR1 MDHEN, CDR2 SYDVKM. This CDR3 is built from 13 residues. CDR3 DNA: TGTGCCAGCAGCCGATATATGAACACTGAAGCTTTCTTT. Protein: CASSRYMNTEAFF. Together with reference TRBV28 and TRBJ1-1, the CDR3 gives the full variable domain: DVKVTQSSRYLVKRTGEKVFLECVQDMDHENMFWYRQDPGLGLRLIYFSYDVKMKEKGDIPEGYSVSREKKERFSLILESASTNQTSMYLCASSRYMNTEAFFGQGTRLTVV.

With regard to this clonotype: Since a much larger clone is just one base distant, this may be a read error. The CDR3 DNA follows: TGTGCCAGCAGCCTTGCCGGGTGGGGCGTCACGGAAAAACTGTTTTTT. This gives the protein CASSLAGWGVTEKLFF. V usage is TRBV12-3 or TRBV12-4 and J usage is TRBJ1-4; possible D gene TRBD1, 5 bases. V was cut by 6 bases and J by 8 bases, with 22 bases left in between. The CDR3 extends over 16 amino acids.

The gene calls are TRBV5-6 and TRBJ2-3; D is possibly TRBD2 (6 bases). This CDR3 has 16 amino acids. Germline CDR1 is SGHDT and CDR2 is YYEEEE. Trimming removed 0 bases from V and 2 bases from J, with 13 bases in between. CDR3 nucleotide sequence: TGTGCCAGCAGCTTGGGGGCGGGGCCCCCCACAGATACGCAGTATTTT. Amino acid sequence: CASSLGAGPPTDTQYF.

This clonotype appeared many times. The chain couples TRBV12-3 or TRBV12-4 to TRBJ1-6; TRBD1 matches 7 bases. J was trimmed by 9 bases and V by 4 bases; bases with no gene match: 3. CDR3 length equals 13 residues. As DNA, the CDR3 is TGTGCCAGCAGTTCAGACAGGGCTTCACCCCTCCACTTT. Its protein is CASSSDRASPLHF.

This clonotype was seen repeatedly, ten times or more. The chain combines TRBV5-1 with TRBJ1-6, with D maybe TRBD1 (6 bases). V gave up 4 bases and J gave up 4 bases, with 18 bases separating them. Germline-derived CDR1 and CDR2 are SGHRS and YFSETQ. The CDR3 runs 17 residues. The CDR3 region is CASSRGQGGDYNSPLHF. DNA for the CDR3: TGCGCCAGCAGCAGGGGACAAGGAGGAGATTATAATTCACCCCTCCACTTT.

This clonotype was counted ten times or more. The chain is built from TRBV20-1 and TRBJ2-7; no clear D gene. Per the germline V gene, CDR1 is DFQATT and CDR2 is SNEGSKA (reference sequence). Trimming took off 3 bases at V and 2 bases at J, with 14 bases between the two ends. This CDR3 region has 14 residues. CDR3 protein: CSASRLLLTYEQYF. CDR3 in DNA: TGCAGTGCTAGCCGTCTCCTCCTAACCTACGAGCAGTACTTC.

This clonotype has a single count. Possible read error: a much larger clone is one base away. The chain is built from TRBV6-1 and TRBJ1-4, with D uncertain. Trimming left V 7 bases short and J 10 bases short, with 16 bases between. The CDR3 covers 13 residues. Germline V lookup: CDR1 MNHNS, CDR2 SASEGT. CDR3 in DNA: TGTGCCAGCACCAGAGAAGGGTACGGAAAACTGTTTTTT. This translates into CASTREGYGKLFF.

This clonotype was recorded many times. V is TRBV10-3 and J is TRBJ1-1; D may be TRBD1 (6 bases). Trimming shortened V by 1 base and J by 4 bases, and 13 bases separated the two germline ends. The germline V gene encodes CDR1 ENHRY and CDR2 SYGVKD. The CDR3 is made up of 15 amino acids. CDR3 DNA: TGTGCCATCAGTGAGTATCCAGGGGCTGGCACTGAAGCTTTCTTT. It specifies CAISEYPGAGTEAFF.

This clonotype was picked up a small number of times. The chain has TRBV6-1 and TRBJ1-2, with TRBD1 identical over 7 bases. CDR1 is MNHNS and CDR2 is SASEGT in the germline V gene. There are 15 residues in the CDR3. Trimming at V came to 5 bases and at J to 4 bases, leaving 10 bases not matched to a gene. The CDR3 loop reads CASSPRTGSIYGYTF. The CDR3 DNA sequence: TGTGCCAGCAGTCCCCGGACAGGAAGCATCTATGGCTACACCTTC.

A note on this clonotype: An end of the junction does not agree with germline; a read error may underlie this. V gene TRBV2 combines with J gene TRBJ1-6, with 7 bases matching TRBD1. The CDR3 length is 15 residues. Germline CDR1 and CDR2: SNHLY and FYNNEI. The CDR3 DNA reads TGCGCCAGCAGCCTACAGGGGATCCATAATTCACCCCTCCACTTT. Its protein product is CASSLQGIHNSPLHF.